These 8 T cell receptor beta chains came from one sample sequenced in a study of response to subunit inactivated influenza vaccine. One entry per CDR3 protein, called by TCRdb with MiXCR from the RT-PCR reads. The sample holds roughly 650,000 distinct CDR3 sequences; about 14% are singletons and the top ten take 7.5% to 8%. Sequencing used PBMCs from blood, obtained less than 15 days before vaccination. Receptors were obtained from a man aged 50 or older who received an inactivated influenza vaccine.

The chain recombines TRBV5-1 with TRBJ2-5, with D perhaps TRBD1 (5 bases). V lost 4 bases to trimming and J lost 7 bases, with 20 bases between them. CDR3 size: 15 residues. Germline-derived CDR1 and CDR2 are SGHRS and YFSETQ. CDR3 in amino acids: CASSRTDTGFGTQYF. The CDR3 DNA follows: TGCGCCAGCAGCCGAACGGACACGGGTTTTGGGACCCAGTACTTC. The full variable domain, its missing parts supplied by reference TRBV5-1 and TRBJ2-5, is KAGVTQTPRYLIKTRGQQVTLSCSPISGHRSVSWYQQTPGQGLQFLFEYFSETQRNKGNFPGRFSGRQFSNSRSEMNVSTLELGDSALYLCASSRTDTGFGTQYFGPGTRLLVL.

This clonotype was counted only a few times. This chain joins TRBV7-9 and TRBJ1-1, with a tentative D call TRBD1 (6 bases). Germline V gene data show CDR1 as SEHNR and CDR2 as FQNEAQ (reference sequence). V lost 5 bases, J lost 4 bases, and 17 bases lay in between. The CDR3 runs to 15 residues. CDR3 bases: TGTGCCAGCAGCCCCCGTGAGGGGGGGAGCACTGAAGCTTTCTTT. Its protein is CASSPREGGSTEAFF.

This clonotype has ten or more counts. The J gene is TRBJ1-1, the V gene TRBV28; maybe TRBD1 (5 bases). V lost 0 bases, J lost 4 bases, and 9 bases lay in between. The CDR3 extends over 14 amino acids. From germline, CDR1 is MDHEN and CDR2 SYDVKM. CDR3 protein: CASSLWAGGTEAFF. CDR3 DNA sequence: TGTGCCAGCAGTTTATGGGCGGGGGGCACTGAAGCTTTCTTT.

CDR3: CASSLFTSGITGELFF. Here the CDR3 DNA reads TGTGCCAGCAGTTTATTTACTAGCGGAATCACCGGGGAGCTGTTTTTT. The chain combines TRBV12-3 or TRBV12-4 with TRBJ2-2; 8 bases line up with TRBD2. V shed 2 bases and J 4 bases; nucleotides not matched to a gene: 6. The CDR3 extends over 16 amino acids.

The V call is TRBV4-2, the J call TRBJ2-2; D call uncertain. This CDR3 is 13 amino acids long. Germline V CDR1 and CDR2: LGHNA, YNFKEQ. Trimming cost V 6 bases and J 6 bases, with 11 bases left between them. CDR3 sequence: CASSPDQSGELFF. In nucleotides, the CDR3 is TGTGCCAGCAGTCCAGACCAATCCGGGGAGCTGTTTTTT.

This clonotype showed up just a few times. The chain is built from TRBV29-1 and TRBJ2-5, with 7 bases identical to TRBD1. V trimming: 4 bases; J trimming: 2 bases; junction bases outside the gene matches: 1. CDR1 SQVTM and CDR2 ANQGSEA come from the germline V gene. The CDR3 totals 12 residues. CDR3 DNA: TGCAGCGTTGGGGACAGACAAGAGACCCAGTACTTC. Its translation: CSVGDRQETQYF.

The chain couples TRBV7-2 to TRBJ2-1, with 14 bases that match TRBD2. CDR1 and CDR2 from the germline V gene are SGHTA and FQGNSA. The CDR3 is 16 amino acids. The V gene end was trimmed by 5 bases and the J gene end by 5 bases; junction bases not matched to a gene: 5. The CDR3 spells CASSVGTSGGNNEQFF. The CDR3 nucleotides are TGTGCCAGCAGCGTAGGGACTAGCGGGGGTAACAATGAGCAGTTCTTC. Combining the CDR3 with reference TRBV7-2 and TRBJ2-1 gives the whole variable domain GAGVSQSPSNKVTEKGKDVELRCDPISGHTALYWYRQSLGQGLEFLIYFQGNSAPDKSGLPSDRFSAERTGGSVSTLTIQRTQQEDSAVYLCASSVGTSGGNNEQFFGPGTRLTVL.

The chain uses TRBV7-9 and TRBJ2-1, with D perhaps TRBD1 (6 bases). CDR3 size: 16 residues. Per the germline V gene, CDR1 is SEHNR and CDR2 is FQNEAQ (reference sequence). Trimming pared 4 bases from V and 2 bases from J, leaving 15 bases between. CDR3: CASSSSGQRTYNEQFF. The CDR3 DNA is TGTGCCAGCAGCTCCTCCGGACAGAGGACCTACAATGAGCAGTTCTTC.